This TCR beta chain was sequenced in a study of shared clonotypes between healthy human individuals. As concerns this clone: It is likely a read error: a sequence one base away is far more abundant.

Assay used: immunoSEQ multiplex PCR; TCRdb lists only in-frame clones, some missing. This sample has 600,000 to 750,000 clones; 72% occur once, and the top ten carry around 1.7%. The CDR3 is 11 amino acids. V lost 3 bases and J lost 3, with 3 bases in between. Germline CDR1 MDHEN, CDR2 SYDVKM. The sequence was collected from a woman between 25 and 40 years old in good health. This rearrangement joins TRBV28 to TRBJ2-7; D uncertain. The material sequenced was memory CD4+ T cells sorted from blood. Subset given: CD45RA-negative fraction. The CDR3 DNA reads as TGTGCCAGCAGTTTTAACTACGAGCAGTACTTC. Amino acid sequence: CASSFNYEQYF.